A selection of T cell receptor beta chains follows, all from one sample in a study of human T cells and chemical hapten exposure. MiXCR, run by TCRdb on the RACE reads, gives a single entry per CDR3 protein. This sample yields approximately 60,000 distinct CDR3 sequences, of which around 10% are seen a single time; around 10% belongs to the top ten. The sequenced sample was whole blood, obtained in connection with sensitization to the hapten diphenylcyclopropenone (DPC). These receptors all stem from a man between 35 and 55 years old with alopecia areata. Some clones in this sample may be carry-over from other donors' samples. Each CDR3 is given with its conserved first and last residue. Fields, in order: D gene, J gene, V gene, clone size, CDR3 protein, CDR3 DNA. D genes are given only for firm matches. The size entry is marked missing in some rows and otherwise reads once, few, many or a size class.

D gene: TRBD1
J gene: TRBJ1-2
V gene: TRBV20-1
clone size: many
CDR3 protein: CSAIHRGEDGYTF
CDR3 DNA: TGCAGTGCTATCCACAGGGGGGAGGATGGCTACACCTTC

D gene: NA
J gene: TRBJ2-1
V gene: TRBV6-5
clone size: NA
CDR3 protein: CASSPDSGSYNEQFF
CDR3 DNA: TGTGCCAGCAGTCCGGACTCCGGGTCCTACAATGAGCAGTTCTTC

D gene: TRBD2
J gene: TRBJ2-1
V gene: TRBV28
clone size: many
CDR3 protein: CASSSPGLAGFYNEQFF
CDR3 DNA: TGTGCCAGCAGTTCCCCGGGACTAGCGGGGTTTTACAATGAGCAGTTCTTC

D gene: TRBD2
J gene: TRBJ2-5
V gene: TRBV28
clone size: many
CDR3 protein: CASSLGLAGGDETQYF
CDR3 DNA: TGTGCCAGCAGTCTTGGGCTAGCGGGAGGGGATGAGACCCAGTACTTC

D gene: TRBD1
J gene: TRBJ2-2
V gene: TRBV27
clone size: NA
CDR3 protein: CASSLPGTGGRELFF
CDR3 DNA: TGTGCCAGCAGTCTCCCCGGGACAGGGGGCCGGGAGCTGTTTTTT

D gene: TRBD1
J gene: TRBJ2-7
V gene: TRBV27
clone size: NA
CDR3 protein: CASSRDRTSYEQYF
CDR3 DNA: TGTGCCAGCAGCCGGGACAGGACCTCCTACGAGCAGTACTTC

D gene: NA
J gene: TRBJ1-1
V gene: TRBV20-1
clone size: NA
CDR3 protein: CSARVAVTNTEAFF
CDR3 DNA: TGCAGTGCTAGAGTGGCAGTCACGAACACTGAAGCTTTCTTT

D gene: TRBD2
J gene: TRBJ2-1
V gene: TRBV12-3/TRBV12-4
clone size: many
CDR3 protein: CASRRTSGRVGEQFF
CDR3 DNA: TGTGCCAGCAGAAGGACTAGCGGGAGGGTTGGTGAGCAGTTCTTC

D gene: TRBD1
J gene: TRBJ2-2
V gene: TRBV2
clone size: NA
CDR3 protein: CASSELGQDLTGELFF
CDR3 DNA: TGTGCCAGCAGTGAATTGGGACAGGACCTCACCGGGGAGCTGTTTTTT

D gene: NA
J gene: TRBJ2-6
V gene: TRBV5-1
clone size: many
CDR3 protein: CASSPASSAGANVLTF
CDR3 DNA: TGCGCCAGCAGCCCCGCTAGTTCGGCTGGGGCCAACGTCCTGACTTTC

D gene: TRBD1
J gene: TRBJ2-2
V gene: TRBV6-5
clone size: NA
CDR3 protein: CASSRGRTGELFF
CDR3 DNA: TGTGCCAGCAGCAGGGGGCGGACCGGGGAGCTTTTTTTT

D gene: NA
J gene: TRBJ1-5
V gene: TRBV20-1
clone size: few
CDR3 protein: CSVMGLTNQPQHF
CDR3 DNA: TGCAGTGTTATGGGCTTGACCAATCAGCCCCAGCATTTT

D gene: NA
J gene: TRBJ1-4
V gene: TRBV15
clone size: many
CDR3 protein: CATSRVQVGGSNEKLFF
CDR3 DNA: TGTGCCACCAGCAGAGTTCAAGTGGGGGGCTCTAATGAAAAACTGTTTTTT

D gene: NA
J gene: TRBJ1-1
V gene: TRBV20-1
clone size: many
CDR3 protein: CSARVDMGTEAFF
CDR3 DNA: TGCAGTGCTAGGGTCGACATGGGCACTGAAGCTTTCTTT

D gene: NA
J gene: TRBJ1-5
V gene: TRBV19
clone size: many
CDR3 protein: CASKSEGSNQPQHF
CDR3 DNA: TGTGCCAGTAAGTCCGAGGGAAGCAATCAGCCCCAGCATTTT

D gene: NA
J gene: TRBJ2-3
V gene: TRBV18
clone size: few
CDR3 protein: CASSRILGLSTDTQYF
CDR3 DNA: TGTGCCAGCTCACGCATCCTGGGACTGAGCACAGATACGCAGTATTTT

D gene: TRBD2
J gene: TRBJ2-5
V gene: TRBV20-1
clone size: many
CDR3 protein: CSARISGLAKETQYF
CDR3 DNA: TGCAGTGCTAGAATCTCTGGACTAGCGAAAGAGACCCAGTACTTC

D gene: NA
J gene: TRBJ2-5
V gene: TRBV20-1
clone size: few
CDR3 protein: CSAAYREETQYF
CDR3 DNA: TGCAGTGCAGCTTACAGGGAGGAGACCCAGTACTTC

D gene: NA
J gene: TRBJ2-6
V gene: TRBV5-5
clone size: many
CDR3 protein: CASSLEERSGANVLTF
CDR3 DNA: TGTGCCAGCAGCTTGGAAGAGAGGTCTGGGGCCAACGTCCTGACTTTC

D gene: NA
J gene: TRBJ2-3
V gene: TRBV19
clone size: NA
CDR3 protein: CASRPGGTDTQYF
CDR3 DNA: TGTGCCAGTAGACCGGGAGGCACAGATACGCAGTATTTT

D gene: NA
J gene: TRBJ2-2
V gene: TRBV18
clone size: few
CDR3 protein: CASSPPTRSGELFF
CDR3 DNA: TGTGCCAGCTCACCCCCAACTAGATCCGGGGAGCTGTTTTTT

D gene: NA
J gene: TRBJ2-7
V gene: TRBV6-6
clone size: NA
CDR3 protein: CASQGAGLPYEQYF
CDR3 DNA: TGTGCCAGCCAAGGAGCGGGCCTACCCTACGAGCAGTACTTC

D gene: TRBD2
J gene: TRBJ2-4
V gene: TRBV20-1
clone size: NA
CDR3 protein: CSAISGIGAKNIQYF
CDR3 DNA: TGCAGTGCTATAAGCGGGATCGGGGCCAAAAACATTCAGTACTTC

D gene: TRBD2
J gene: TRBJ2-1
V gene: TRBV9
clone size: many
CDR3 protein: CASSAKGLAGYNEQFF
CDR3 DNA: TGTGCCAGCAGCGCCAAGGGACTAGCGGGTTACAATGAGCAGTTCTTC

D gene: NA
J gene: TRBJ1-2
V gene: TRBV28
clone size: NA
CDR3 protein: CAGSGRGYGYTF
CDR3 DNA: TGTGCAGGATCGGGAAGAGGCTATGGCTACACCTTC

D gene: NA
J gene: TRBJ1-1
V gene: TRBV7-8
clone size: many
CDR3 protein: CASSPQSPNAEAFF
CDR3 DNA: TGTGCCAGCAGCCCTCAGAGCCCGAACGCTGAAGCTTTCTTT

D gene: TRBD2
J gene: TRBJ2-7
V gene: TRBV4-1
clone size: many
CDR3 protein: CASSHPGLADYEQYF
CDR3 DNA: TGCGCCAGCAGCCACCCAGGGCTAGCGGACTACGAGCAGTACTTC

D gene: NA
J gene: TRBJ2-7
V gene: TRBV12-3/TRBV12-4
clone size: few
CDR3 protein: CASSKGNLYEQYF
CDR3 DNA: TGTGCCAGCAGCAAAGGGAATCTCTACGAGCAGTACTTC

D gene: TRBD2
J gene: TRBJ2-3
V gene: TRBV20-1
clone size: NA
CDR3 protein: CSALIGFPGLAGLPDTQYF
CDR3 DNA: TGCAGTGCCCTCATAGGGTTCCCGGGACTAGCGGGACTGCCAGATACGCAGTATTTT

D gene: TRBD1
J gene: TRBJ2-3
V gene: TRBV6-1
clone size: few
CDR3 protein: CASSATTGGSSTDTQYF
CDR3 DNA: TGTGCCAGCAGTGCTACGACAGGGGGCTCTTCAACAGATACGCAGTATTTT

D gene: NA
J gene: TRBJ1-1
V gene: TRBV11-2
clone size: NA
CDR3 protein: CASSFQGWNTEAFF
CDR3 DNA: TGTGCCAGCAGCTTTCAGGGCTGGAACACTGAAGCTTTCTTT

D gene: NA
J gene: TRBJ1-3
V gene: TRBV18
clone size: few
CDR3 protein: CASSPSPGNTIYF
CDR3 DNA: TGTGCCAGCTCACCATCCCCTGGAAACACCATATATTTT

D gene: TRBD2
J gene: TRBJ2-7
V gene: TRBV28
clone size: NA
CDR3 protein: CATKPSGDLYEQYF
CDR3 DNA: TGTGCCACCAAGCCTAGCGGGGACCTCTACGAGCAGTACTTC

D gene: NA
J gene: TRBJ2-4
V gene: TRBV4-1
clone size: few
CDR3 protein: CASSQHRTEIAKNIQYF
CDR3 DNA: TGCGCCAGCAGCCAACATAGGACAGAGATAGCCAAAAACATTCAGTACTTC

D gene: TRBD2
J gene: TRBJ2-3
V gene: TRBV3-1
clone size: few
CDR3 protein: CASSRPGLGTDTQYF
CDR3 DNA: TGTGCCAGCAGCCGGCCGGGACTAGGCACAGATACGCAGTATTTT

D gene: NA
J gene: TRBJ2-3
V gene: TRBV20-1
clone size: many
CDR3 protein: CSATGGTDTQYF
CDR3 DNA: TGCAGTGCTACGGGGGGCACAGATACGCAGTATTTT

D gene: NA
J gene: TRBJ2-7
V gene: TRBV2
clone size: few
CDR3 protein: CASSWTTGYEQYF
CDR3 DNA: TGTGCCAGCAGCTGGACAACAGGATACGAGCAGTACTTC